This T cell receptor (beta chain) was documented in a study of molecular identifiers for immune sequencing clone quantification. Study-wide background: Four of five RNA aliquots from around 18,000 or 91,000 naive CD8 T cells were sequenced.

Previously published methods and listed TCR primers were used for the bulk TCR libraries. TCRdb re-analysed the PCR reads in MiXCR, keeping a single row per CDR3 protein. Seen here are approximately 63,000 distinct CDR3 sequences, around a fifth observed once, and the top ten hold 1.4%. Findings and limits, study-wide: Spiked Jurkat TCR RNA from one cell was reportedly detectable among about 1 million naive cells.

This clonotype appeared many times. No antigen is known for it. Naive CD8 T cells were sorted, and the gate applied was CD8+CD4-CCR7+CD45RA+. Material: naive CD8+ T cells from blood, with Jurkat cell RNA spiked in. Indicated subset: FACS-sorted CD8+CD4-CCR7+CD45RA+ naive T cells. This TCR was recovered from a human donor in good health. Some libraries in this study had Jurkat cell RNA spiked in.

CDR3 coding DNA: TGTGCCAGCAGTTACTACCGGGACAGGGCCGCCTACGAGCAGTACTTC. Protein sequence: CASSYYRDRAAYEQYF. This chain uses TRBV6-5 with TRBJ2-7; 9 bases are shared with TRBD1. V was pared by 1 base and J by 2 bases, with 6 bases of the junction left unmatched. The CDR3 is 16 amino acids. Looked up from germline, CDR1 is MNHEY and CDR2 is SVGAGI.